Described below is a single T cell receptor beta chain sequence and its context. This same CDR3 is encoded by further DNA sequences in the sample. Original analysis: Nucleated cell counts were estimated from reference gene primer amplification. Repertoires were generated with immunoSEQ multiplex PCR, while TCRdb's copy carries only in-frame clones and drops some. V and J calls and clone size follow that table, whereas D and trimming were derived from the DNA. Of approximately 200,000 clones in the sample, under 90% were seen once. The CDR3 consists of 13 residues. V lost 3 bases and J 2 bases, leaving 7 bases between the germline ends. Germline V CDR1 and CDR2: SGHRS, YFSETQ. This entry is derived from a study of blood T cell repertoires in COVID-19. Study as a whole: Samples representing acute and convalescent COVID-19 were sourced from the United States, Italy and Spain. PBMCs, B-cell-depleted T cells, or T cells provided the cDNA or gDNA that made up the material.

It was during active infection that Seattle patients were enrolled and then longitudinally followed. The sample taken for sequencing was peripheral blood. The rearrangement links TRBV5-1 to TRBJ2-3; maybe TRBD2 (5 bases). The TCR was taken from a woman older than 75 with COVID-19, enrolled during active disease. CDR3 sequence (DNA): TGCGCCAGCAGCTCGGGATCCACAGATACGCAGTATTTT. Translation: CASSSGSTDTQYF.